Below are 5 T cell receptor beta chains sequenced from a single sample in a study of T cells in Graves' hyperthyroidism and ophthalmopathy. Amplified TCR beta CDR3 regions came from RNA transcripts. The TCR CDR3 first-round RT-PCR relied on the HTBI primer set. Using its own MiXCR run on the multiplex PCR reads, TCRdb lists one record per CDR3 protein. Of 200,000 to 250,000 distinct CDR3 sequences listed, about 17% are singletons. Sequencing was done on a sample of blood. These receptors all come from a woman between 50 and 59 years old with Graves' hyperthyroidism.

This clonotype was observed a handful of times. The V call is TRBV6-1, the J call TRBJ2-7, with 12 bases matching TRBD2. The V gene end was trimmed by 6 bases and the J gene end by 0 bases; junction bases not matched to a gene: 6. Germline V lookup: CDR1 MNHNS, CDR2 SASEGT. The CDR3 is 16 amino acids. The CDR3 DNA follows: TGTGCCAGCAGCCCTTTACTAGCGGGAGGCTCCTACGAGCAGTACTTC. The encoded protein is CASSPLLAGGSYEQYF.

The table lists this clonotype with many counts. The chain is built from TRBV2 and TRBJ2-7; D uncertain. The V gene lost 7 bases and the J gene lost 0 bases, with 10 bases spanning the gap. Germline loops: CDR1 SNHLY, CDR2 FYNNEI. This CDR3 has 13 residues. CDR3 amino acids: CASMSISSYEQYF. CDR3 sequence (DNA): TGTGCCAGCATGTCTATAAGCTCCTACGAGCAGTACTTC.

The DNA for the CDR3 is TGTGCCAGCAGCTTAAGCGGGACTAGCGGCACAGATACGCAGTATTTT. As protein: CASSLSGTSGTDTQYF. This chain links TRBV7-9 with TRBJ2-3, with TRBD2 identical over 10 bases. V shed 2 bases and J 1 base; nucleotides not matched to a gene: 3. Germline CDR1 SEHNR, CDR2 FQNEAQ (reference sequence). This CDR3 is built from 16 residues.

This clonotype appeared many times. V gene TRBV12-3 or TRBV12-4 combines with J gene TRBJ2-3; no clear D gene. There are 17 residues in the CDR3. V lost 7 bases, J lost 1 base, and 21 bases lay in between. The CDR3 is CASTRADGIVGTDTQYF. CDR3 bases: TGTGCCAGCACGCGAGCCGATGGTATAGTCGGCACAGATACGCAGTATTTT.

On this clonotype itself: Being one base from a much bigger clone, this may be a read error. This chain uses TRBV3-1 with TRBJ2-5; possibly TRBD2 for D (5 bases). Germline V CDR1 and CDR2: LGHDT, YNNKEL (reference sequence). The CDR3 covers 14 residues. The CDR3 DNA reads TGTGCCAGCAGCCAAGATGCCGGAGGAGAGGCCCAGTACTTC. Translating it yields CASSQDAGGEAQYF.